This is a list of T cell receptor beta chains from one sample in a study of cytomegalovirus exposure and HLA in healthy donors. Only in-frame clones appear in the TCRdb table, and some are missing; sequencing was by immunoSEQ multiplex PCR. The table includes about 150,000 clones, approximately 9% detected once. Specimen: PBMCs. These TCRs come from a male donor in good health and CMV-seronegative. CDR3s include the opening cysteine and the closing phenylalanine or tryptophan. Fields, in order: CDR3 protein, CDR3 DNA, V gene, D gene, J gene, clone size. A D gene is named only where the DNA matches it firmly. Clone sizes are given selectively: once, few, many, or a class where the clone is expanded.

CASSLKIRVGEQFF TGTGCCAGCAGTCTCAAAATCAGGGTTGGTGAGCAGTTCTTC TRBV6-5 - TRBJ2-1 few
CASSPPVLSKRGTYEQYF TGTGCCAGCAGCCCGCCGGTCCTGAGCAAGCGGGGTACCTACGAGCAGTACTTC TRBV7-9 TRBD2 TRBJ2-7 -
CASSLDAQPQHF TGTGCCAGCAGCTTAGACGCGCAGCCCCAGCATTTT TRBV7-2 - TRBJ1-5 -
CSAGENEQFF TGCAGCGCCGGAGAAAATGAGCAGTTCTTC TRBV29-1 - TRBJ2-1 -
CASRGQGALELFF TGTGCCAGCAGGGGACAGGGGGCTTTGGAGCTGTTTTTT TRBV25-1 TRBD1 TRBJ2-2 -
CAISVTSGAARTGELFF TGTGCCATCAGCGTGACTAGCGGGGCGGCTCGAACCGGGGAGCTGTTTTTT TRBV10-3 TRBD2 TRBJ2-2 -
CSLRSGAYNEQFF TGCAGCCTCAGAAGCGGAGCCTACAATGAGCAGTTCTTC TRBV29-1 - TRBJ2-1 few
CASSPTGNTEAFF TGTGCCAGCAGTCCCACTGGGAACACTGAAGCTTTCTTT TRBV6-1 - TRBJ1-1 -
CASSFWGGMGNEQFF TGTGCCAGCAGCTTTTGGGGGGGGATGGGGAATGAGCAGTTCTTC TRBV7-2 TRBD2 TRBJ2-1 -
CASSWGQLQETQYF TGCGCCAGCAGCTGGGGACAGCTCCAAGAGACCCAGTACTTC TRBV5-1 TRBD1 TRBJ2-5 few
CASSGLAEETQYF TGTGCCAGCAGTGGACTAGCGGAAGAGACCCAGTACTTC TRBV6-6 TRBD2 TRBJ2-5 -
CASRDRGLRGYTF TGTGCCAGCCGGGACAGGGGGCTTCGTGGCTACACCTTC TRBV6-5 TRBD1 TRBJ1-2 -
CASSEPGGVVEKLFF TGTGCCAGCAGTGAACCCGGAGGTGTGGTGGAAAAACTGTTTTTT TRBV6-1 - TRBJ1-4 few
CASSSYSGGHKNIQYF TGTGCCAGCAGTTCCTATAGCGGGGGGCATAAAAACATTCAGTACTTC TRBV28 TRBD2 TRBJ2-4 -
CASSQITSGSDGEQYF TGTGCCAGCAGCCAAATCACTAGCGGGTCCGACGGGGAGCAGTACTTC TRBV4-2 TRBD2 TRBJ2-7 few
CASSPRDIVSGNTIYF TGTGCCAGCAGCCCCCGGGACATCGTCTCTGGAAACACCATATATTTT TRBV9 - TRBJ1-3 -
CASSAQGTHPLQYF TGCGCCAGCAGCGCACAGGGGACTCACCCACTGCAGTACTTC TRBV4-1 - TRBJ2-7 -
CASSPIVWTSGSYEQYF TGTGCCAGCAGCCCTATAGTATGGACTAGCGGCTCCTACGAGCAGTACTTC TRBV27 TRBD2 TRBJ2-7 -
CASSILIASGANVLTF TGTGCCAGTAGTATTCTAATAGCCTCTGGGGCCAACGTCCTGACTTTC TRBV19 - TRBJ2-6 few
CAISGRESGYEQYF TGTGCCATCAGTGGCCGGGAGAGCGGCTACGAGCAGTACTTC TRBV10-3 - TRBJ2-7 -
CASSQDFVGSGELFF TGCGCCAGCAGCCAAGACTTCGTAGGGAGCGGGGAGCTGTTTTTT TRBV4-3 - TRBJ2-2 -
CASSPSVATGELFF TGTGCCAGCAGCCCCTCGGTTGCAACCGGGGAGCTGTTTTTT TRBV7-2 - TRBJ2-2 few
CASSYSLSGPSYEQYF TGTGCCAGCAGTTACTCTCTTAGCGGGCCCTCCTACGAGCAGTACTTC TRBV6-6 TRBD2 TRBJ2-7 few
CAWSRGTEAFF TGTGCCTGGAGTAGGGGCACTGAAGCTTTCTTT TRBV30 - TRBJ1-1 few
CASKRGRPYNEQFF TGTGCCAGCAAAAGGGGCAGACCCTACAATGAGCAGTTCTTC TRBV6-5 - TRBJ2-1 -